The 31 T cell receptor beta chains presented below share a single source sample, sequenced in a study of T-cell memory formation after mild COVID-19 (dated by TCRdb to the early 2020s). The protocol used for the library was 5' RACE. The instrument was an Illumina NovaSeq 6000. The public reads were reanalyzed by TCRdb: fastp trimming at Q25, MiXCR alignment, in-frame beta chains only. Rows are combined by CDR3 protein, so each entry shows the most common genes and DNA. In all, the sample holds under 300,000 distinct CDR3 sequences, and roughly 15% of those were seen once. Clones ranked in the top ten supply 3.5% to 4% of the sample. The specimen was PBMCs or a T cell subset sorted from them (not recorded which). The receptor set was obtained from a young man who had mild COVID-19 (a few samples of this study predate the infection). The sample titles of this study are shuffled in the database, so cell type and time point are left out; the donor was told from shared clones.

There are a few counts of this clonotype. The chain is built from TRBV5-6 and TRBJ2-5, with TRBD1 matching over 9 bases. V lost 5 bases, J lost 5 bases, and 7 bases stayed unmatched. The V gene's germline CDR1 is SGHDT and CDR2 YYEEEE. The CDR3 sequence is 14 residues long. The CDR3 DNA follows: TGTGCCAGCAGTAAAACAGGGGGCGCGGAGACCCAGTACTTC. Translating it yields CASSKTGGAETQYF.

CDR3 nucleotides: TGTGCCAGCAGCCCCAGCGGGGGGGCCGGCAATGAGCAGTTCTTC. As protein: CASSPSGGAGNEQFF. This chain uses TRBV11-2 with TRBJ2-1; 10 bases are a match to TRBD2. The CDR3 extends over 15 amino acids. V was clipped by 5 bases and J by 6 bases; unmatched bases: 7. The germline gives CDR1 SGHAT, CDR2 FQNNGV.

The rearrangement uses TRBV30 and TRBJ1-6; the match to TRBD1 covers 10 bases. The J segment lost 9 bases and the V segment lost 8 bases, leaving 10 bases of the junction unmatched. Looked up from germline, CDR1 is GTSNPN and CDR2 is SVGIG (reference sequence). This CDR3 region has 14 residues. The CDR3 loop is CAGSRQGAGSPLHF. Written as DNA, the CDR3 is TGTGCCGGATCTCGACAGGGGGCGGGTTCACCCCTCCACTTT.

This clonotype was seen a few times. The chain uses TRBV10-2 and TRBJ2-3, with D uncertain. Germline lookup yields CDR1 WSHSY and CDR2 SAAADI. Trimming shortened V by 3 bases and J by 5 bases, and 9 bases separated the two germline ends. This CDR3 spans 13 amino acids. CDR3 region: CASSDQAQDTQYF. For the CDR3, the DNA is TGCGCCAGCAGTGATCAGGCACAAGATACGCAGTATTTT.

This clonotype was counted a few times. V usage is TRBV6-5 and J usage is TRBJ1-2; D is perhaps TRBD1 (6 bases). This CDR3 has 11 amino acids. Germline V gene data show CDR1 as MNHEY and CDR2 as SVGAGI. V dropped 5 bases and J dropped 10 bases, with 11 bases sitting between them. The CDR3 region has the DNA TGTGCCAGCAGTCGGAGGGGGGACTACACCTTC. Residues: CASSRRGDYTF.

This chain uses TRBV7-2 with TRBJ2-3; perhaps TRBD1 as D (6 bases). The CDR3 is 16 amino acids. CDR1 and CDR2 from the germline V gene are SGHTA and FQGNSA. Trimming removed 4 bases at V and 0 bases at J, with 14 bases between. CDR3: CASSSDRPASTDTQYF. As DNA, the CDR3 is TGTGCCAGCAGCTCGGACAGACCCGCTAGCACAGATACGCAGTATTTT.

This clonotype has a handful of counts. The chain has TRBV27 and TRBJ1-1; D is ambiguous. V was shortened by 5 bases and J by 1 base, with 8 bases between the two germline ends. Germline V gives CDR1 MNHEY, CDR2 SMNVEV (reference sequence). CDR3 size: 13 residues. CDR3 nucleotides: TGTGCCAGCAGTACCGGGAAGAACACTGAAGCTTTCTTT. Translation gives CASSTGKNTEAFF.

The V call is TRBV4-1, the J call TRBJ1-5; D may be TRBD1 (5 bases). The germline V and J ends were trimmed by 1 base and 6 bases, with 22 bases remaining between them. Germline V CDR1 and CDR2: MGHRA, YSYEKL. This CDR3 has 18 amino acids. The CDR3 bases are TGCGCCAGCAGCCAAGGATCGGGCAGGGCAGTAAGAGGTCAGCCCCAGCATTTT. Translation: CASSQGSGRAVRGQPQHF.

CDR3 protein: CASSPRDTPRRGANVLTF. The CDR3 bases are TGCGCCAGCAGCCCTCGGGACACGCCACGGAGGGGGGCCAACGTCCTGACTTTC. The gene calls are TRBV5-1 and TRBJ2-6, with a possible D match to TRBD1 (6 bases). The V and J ends lost 4 bases and 4 bases respectively, with 21 bases between them. CDR1 and CDR2 (germline): SGHRS, YFSETQ. The CDR3 length is 18 residues. The variable domain in full, completed from reference TRBV5-1 and TRBJ2-6, reads KAGVTQTPRYLIKTRGQQVTLSCSPISGHRSVSWYQQTPGQGLQFLFEYFSETQRNKGNFPGRFSGRQFSNSRSEMNVSTLELGDSALYLCASSPRDTPRRGANVLTFGAGSRLTVL.

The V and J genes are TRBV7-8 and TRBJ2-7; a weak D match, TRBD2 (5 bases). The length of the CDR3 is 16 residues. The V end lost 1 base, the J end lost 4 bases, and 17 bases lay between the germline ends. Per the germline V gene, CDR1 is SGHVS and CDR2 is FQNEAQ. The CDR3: CASSLGAGHEGYEQYF. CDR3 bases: TGTGCCAGCAGCTTAGGAGCAGGCCACGAGGGTTACGAGCAGTACTTC.

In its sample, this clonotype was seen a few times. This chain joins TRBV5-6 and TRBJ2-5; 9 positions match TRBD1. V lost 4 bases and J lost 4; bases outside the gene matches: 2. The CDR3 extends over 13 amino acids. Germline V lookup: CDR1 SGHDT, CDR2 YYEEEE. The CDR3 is CASSKGQGETQYF. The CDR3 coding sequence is TGTGCCAGCAGCAAGGGACAGGGAGAGACCCAGTACTTC.

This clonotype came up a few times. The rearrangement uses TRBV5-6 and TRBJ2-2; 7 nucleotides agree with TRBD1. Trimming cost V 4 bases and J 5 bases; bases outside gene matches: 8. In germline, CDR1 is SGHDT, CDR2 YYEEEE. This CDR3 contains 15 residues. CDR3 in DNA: TGTGCCAGCAGCCAATGGGACAGACATACCGGGGAGCTGTTTTTT. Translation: CASSQWDRHTGELFF.

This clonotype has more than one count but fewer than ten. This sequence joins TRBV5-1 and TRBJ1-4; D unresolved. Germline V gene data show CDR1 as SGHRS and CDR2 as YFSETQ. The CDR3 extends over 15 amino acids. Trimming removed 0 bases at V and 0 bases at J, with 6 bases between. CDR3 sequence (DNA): TGCGCCAGCAGCTTGGGTCCCCCAACTAATGAAAAACTGTTTTTT. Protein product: CASSLGPPTNEKLFF.

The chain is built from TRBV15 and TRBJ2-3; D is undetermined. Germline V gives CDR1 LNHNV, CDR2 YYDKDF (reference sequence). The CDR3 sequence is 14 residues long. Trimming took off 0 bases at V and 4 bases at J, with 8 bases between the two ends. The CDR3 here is CATSRDPRADTQYF. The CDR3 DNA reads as TGTGCCACCAGCAGAGATCCTCGGGCAGATACGCAGTATTTT.

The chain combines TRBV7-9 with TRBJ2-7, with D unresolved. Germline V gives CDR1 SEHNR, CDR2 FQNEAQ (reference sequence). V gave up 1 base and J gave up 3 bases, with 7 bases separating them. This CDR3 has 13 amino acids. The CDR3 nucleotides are TGTGCCAGCAGCTTAGAGACGAGCTACGAGCAGTACTTC. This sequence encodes CASSLETSYEQYF.

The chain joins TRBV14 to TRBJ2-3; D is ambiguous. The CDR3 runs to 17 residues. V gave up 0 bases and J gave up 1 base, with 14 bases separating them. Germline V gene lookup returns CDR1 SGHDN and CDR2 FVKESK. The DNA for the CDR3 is TGTGCCAGCAGCCAAGATGATCGTAGCTCGGGCACAGATACGCAGTATTTT. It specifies CASSQDDRSSGTDTQYF.

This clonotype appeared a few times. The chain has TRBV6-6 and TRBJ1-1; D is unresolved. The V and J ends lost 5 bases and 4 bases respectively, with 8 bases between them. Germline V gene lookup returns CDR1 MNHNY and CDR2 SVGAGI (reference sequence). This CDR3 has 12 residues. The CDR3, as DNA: TGTGCCAGCAGTCAGGACTTCACTGAAGCTTTCTTT. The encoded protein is CASSQDFTEAFF.

The CDR3 nucleotides read TGTGCCAGCAGCTTGTCCGGGTTGGGCTACACCTTC. It translates to CASSLSGLGYTF. This chain joins TRBV7-2 and TRBJ1-2; D gene ambiguous. Germline CDR1 is SGHTA and CDR2 is FQGNSA. This CDR3 is built from 12 residues. V was pared by 3 bases and J by 8 bases, with 10 bases between.

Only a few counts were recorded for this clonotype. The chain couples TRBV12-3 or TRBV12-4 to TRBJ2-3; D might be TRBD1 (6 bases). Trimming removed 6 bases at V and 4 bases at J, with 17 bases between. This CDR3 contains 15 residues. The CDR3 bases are TGTGCCAGCAGCAACCGGGACATAAGAGCAGATACGCAGTATTTT. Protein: CASSNRDIRADTQYF.

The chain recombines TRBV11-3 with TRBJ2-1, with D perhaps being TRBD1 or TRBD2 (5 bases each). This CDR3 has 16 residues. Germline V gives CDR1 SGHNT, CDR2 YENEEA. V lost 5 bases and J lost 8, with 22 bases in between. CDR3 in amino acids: CASSVGRSGDLDEQFF. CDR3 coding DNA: TGTGCCAGCAGCGTAGGGCGGTCTGGGGACCTGGATGAGCAGTTCTTC. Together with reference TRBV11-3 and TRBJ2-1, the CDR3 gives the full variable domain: EAGVVQSPRYKIIEKKQPVAFWCNPISGHNTLYWYLQNLGQGPELLIRYENEEAVDDSQLPKDRFSAERLKGVDSTLKIQPAELGDSAVYLCASSVGRSGDLDEQFFGPGTRLTVL.

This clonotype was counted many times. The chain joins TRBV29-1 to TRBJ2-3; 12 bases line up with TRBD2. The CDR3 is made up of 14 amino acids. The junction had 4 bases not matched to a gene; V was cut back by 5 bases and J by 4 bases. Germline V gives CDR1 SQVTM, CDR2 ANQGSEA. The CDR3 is CSVQLAGGSDTQYF. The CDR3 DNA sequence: TGCAGCGTTCAACTAGCGGGGGGCTCAGATACGCAGTATTTT.

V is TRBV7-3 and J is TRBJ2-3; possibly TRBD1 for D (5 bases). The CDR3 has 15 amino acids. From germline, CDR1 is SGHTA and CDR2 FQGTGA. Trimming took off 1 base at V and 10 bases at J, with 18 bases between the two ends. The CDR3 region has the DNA TGTGCCAGCAGCTTAAGTGGTTTGGGGCAGTCTGCGCAGTATTTT. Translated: CASSLSGLGQSAQYF.

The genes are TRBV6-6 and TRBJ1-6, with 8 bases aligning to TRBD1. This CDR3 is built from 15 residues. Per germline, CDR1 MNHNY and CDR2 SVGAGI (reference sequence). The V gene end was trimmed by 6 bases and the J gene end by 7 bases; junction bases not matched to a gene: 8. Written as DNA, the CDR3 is TGTGCCAGCAGGCCCGGACAGGGTTCGAATTCACCCCTCCACTTT. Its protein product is CASRPGQGSNSPLHF.

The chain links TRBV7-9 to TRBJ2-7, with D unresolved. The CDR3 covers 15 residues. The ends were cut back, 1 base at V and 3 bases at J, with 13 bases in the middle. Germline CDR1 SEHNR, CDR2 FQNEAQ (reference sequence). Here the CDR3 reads CASSLGGSRDYEQYF. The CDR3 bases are TGTGCCAGCAGCTTAGGAGGTAGTAGGGACTACGAGCAGTACTTC.

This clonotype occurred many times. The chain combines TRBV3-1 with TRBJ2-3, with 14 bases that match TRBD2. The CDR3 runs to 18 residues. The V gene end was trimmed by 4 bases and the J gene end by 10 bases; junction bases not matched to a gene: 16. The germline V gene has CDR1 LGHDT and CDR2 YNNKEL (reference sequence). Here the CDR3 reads CASSLLGLAGDPRHSQYF. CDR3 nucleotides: TGTGCCAGCAGCCTCCTGGGACTAGCGGGGGACCCCCGCCACTCGCAGTATTTT.

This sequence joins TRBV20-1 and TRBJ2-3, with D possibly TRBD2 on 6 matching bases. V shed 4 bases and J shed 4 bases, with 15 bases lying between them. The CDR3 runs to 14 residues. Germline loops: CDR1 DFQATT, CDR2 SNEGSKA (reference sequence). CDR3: CSANVPSGADTQYF. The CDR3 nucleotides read TGCAGTGCTAACGTACCTTCGGGAGCAGATACGCAGTATTTT.

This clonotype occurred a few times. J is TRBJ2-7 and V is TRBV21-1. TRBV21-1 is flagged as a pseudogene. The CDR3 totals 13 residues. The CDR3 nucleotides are TGTGCCAGCAGCATCGGACGGAGTTACGAGCAGTACGTC. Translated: CASSIGRSYEQYV.

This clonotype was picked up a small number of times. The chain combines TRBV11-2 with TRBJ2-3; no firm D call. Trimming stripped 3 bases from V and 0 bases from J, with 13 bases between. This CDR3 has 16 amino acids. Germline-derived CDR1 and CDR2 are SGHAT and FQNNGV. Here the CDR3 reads CASSLFRPSSTDTQYF. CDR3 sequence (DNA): TGTGCCAGCAGCTTGTTCAGGCCCTCTAGCACAGATACGCAGTATTTT.

The CDR3 coding sequence is TGTGCCAGCAGCCCCTCAAGCCGAAGCAATCAGCCCCAGCATTTT. Translated: CASSPSSRSNQPQHF. V is TRBV6-1 and J is TRBJ1-5, with D unresolved. V gave up 6 bases and J gave up 1 base, with 13 bases separating them. CDR1 and CDR2 (germline): MNHNS, SASEGT. CDR3 size: 15 residues.

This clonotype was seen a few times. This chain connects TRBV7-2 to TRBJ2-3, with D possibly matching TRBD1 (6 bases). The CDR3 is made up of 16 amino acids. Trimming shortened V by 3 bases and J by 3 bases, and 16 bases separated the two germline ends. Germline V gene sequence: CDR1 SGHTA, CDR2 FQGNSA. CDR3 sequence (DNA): TGTGCCAGCAGCTTTTTACAGGGCGGTCGGACAGATACGCAGTATTTT. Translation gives CASSFLQGGRTDTQYF.

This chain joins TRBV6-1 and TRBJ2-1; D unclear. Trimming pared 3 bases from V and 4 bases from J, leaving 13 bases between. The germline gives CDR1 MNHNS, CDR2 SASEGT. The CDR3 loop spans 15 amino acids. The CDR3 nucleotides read TGTGCCAGCAGTGAGGGGATTCACATATACAATGAGCAGTTCTTC. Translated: CASSEGIHIYNEQFF.